This record looks at one T cell receptor beta chain sequence and its context. V dropped 6 bases and J dropped 2 bases, with 8 bases sitting between them. Germline values: CDR1 DFQATT, CDR2 SNEGSKA (reference sequence). This CDR3 has 11 residues. Original processing methods: For nucleated cells, counts were estimated from reference gene primer amplification. The data were produced by immunoSEQ multiplex PCR, yet TCRdb's version contains in-frame clones alone and is incomplete. The V and J calls and clone size are taken from that table; D and trimming were inferred from the DNA. This table holds approximately 300,000 clones, 90% found once. This sample was taken from a study of blood T cell repertoires in COVID-19. The overall study: Sites across the United States, Italy and Spain contributed samples from acute and convalescent COVID-19. PBMCs, B-cell-depleted T cells, or T cells were the source of the cDNA or gDNA that made up the material.

Participant ages covered about 18 to 89 years across 25 or so US areas. The chain links TRBV20-1 to TRBJ2-7; the D is unclear. The source is a woman aged 25 to 39 who had been exposed to COVID-19. The sequenced sample consisted of PBMCs or T cells enriched from blood (not recorded which). CDR3 coding DNA: TGCAGTGCCGTTTTTGCCTACGAGCAGTACTTC. Translated, it gives CSAVFAYEQYF.